The 2 T cell receptor beta chains reported below all come from one sample, sequenced in a study of T cells after yellow fever vaccination. MiXCR, applied by TCRdb to the 5' RACE reads, yields one record per CDR3 protein. The sample lists about 160,000 distinct CDR3 sequences, around 7.3% occurring once. Sequences were derived from CD4+ T cells sorted from PBMCs, sampled about 5 days after the first yellow fever vaccination. The receptors shown here come from a man aged 18-30 years who received the YFV17D yellow fever vaccine.

The V call is TRBV20-1, the J call TRBJ1-2, with a possible D match to TRBD1 (5 bases). Germline lookup yields CDR1 DFQATT and CDR2 SNEGSKA (reference sequence). This CDR3 contains 14 residues. The V and J ends lost 3 bases and 4 bases respectively, with 15 bases between them. DNA for the CDR3: TGCAGTGCTAGTCGCGGGGCCTCTGGCTATGGCTACACCTTC. This sequence encodes CSASRGASGYGYTF.

This clonotype was found many times. The V gene is TRBV6-1, the J gene TRBJ1-5; the match to TRBD1 covers 7 bases. The CDR3 is made up of 15 amino acids. V dropped 6 bases and J dropped 5; count of bases not matched to a gene: 10. Germline lookup yields CDR1 MNHNS and CDR2 SASEGT. CDR3 sequence reads: CASSSGQVNYQPQHF. CDR3 DNA sequence: TGTGCCAGCAGCTCAGGACAGGTGAACTATCAGCCCCAGCATTTT.